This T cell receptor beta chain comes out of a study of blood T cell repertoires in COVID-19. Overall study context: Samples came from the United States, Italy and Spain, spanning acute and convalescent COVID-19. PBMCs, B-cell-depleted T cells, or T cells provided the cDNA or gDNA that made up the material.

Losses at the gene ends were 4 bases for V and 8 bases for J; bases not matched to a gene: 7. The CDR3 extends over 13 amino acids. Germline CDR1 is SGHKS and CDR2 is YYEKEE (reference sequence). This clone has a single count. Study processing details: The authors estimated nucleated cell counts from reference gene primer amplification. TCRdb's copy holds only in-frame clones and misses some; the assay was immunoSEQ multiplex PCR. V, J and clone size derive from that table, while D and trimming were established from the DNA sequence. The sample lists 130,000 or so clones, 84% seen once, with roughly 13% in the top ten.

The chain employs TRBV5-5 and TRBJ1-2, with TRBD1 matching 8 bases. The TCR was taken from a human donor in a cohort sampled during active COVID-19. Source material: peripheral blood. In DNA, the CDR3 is TGTGCCAGCAGCGTTGGACAGGGTGGCGGCTACACCTTC. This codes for CASSVGQGGGYTF.